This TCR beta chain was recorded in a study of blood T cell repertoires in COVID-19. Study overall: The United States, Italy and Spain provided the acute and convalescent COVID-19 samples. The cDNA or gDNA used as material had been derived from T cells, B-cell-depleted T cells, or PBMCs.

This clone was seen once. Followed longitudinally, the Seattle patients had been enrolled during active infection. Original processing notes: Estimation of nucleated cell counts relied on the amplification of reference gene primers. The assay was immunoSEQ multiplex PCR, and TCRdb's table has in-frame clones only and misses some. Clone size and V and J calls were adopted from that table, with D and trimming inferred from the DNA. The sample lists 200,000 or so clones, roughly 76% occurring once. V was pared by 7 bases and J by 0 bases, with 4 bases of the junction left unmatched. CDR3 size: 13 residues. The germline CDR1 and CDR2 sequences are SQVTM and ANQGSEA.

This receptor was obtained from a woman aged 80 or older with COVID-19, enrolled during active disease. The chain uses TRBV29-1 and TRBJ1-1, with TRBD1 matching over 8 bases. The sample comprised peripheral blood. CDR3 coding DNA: TGCAGCGCAGGACAGGGCCTGAACACTGAAGCTTTCTTT. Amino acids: CSAGQGLNTEAFF.